A single sample gave rise to the 29 T cell receptor beta chains below, sequenced in a study of response to subunit inactivated influenza vaccine. TCRdb reprocessed the RT-PCR reads via MiXCR and lists one record per CDR3 protein. This sample yields about 240,000 distinct CDR3 sequences, of which 10% to 15% are seen a single time; roughly 7.7% belongs to the top ten. The sequenced sample was non-naive T cells sorted from PBMCs, obtained less than 15 days before vaccination. The receptors here all came from a man aged 50 to 60 who received an inactivated influenza vaccine.

This clonotype showed up just a few times. The V call is TRBV5-1, the J call TRBJ2-1; 8 bases fit TRBD1. This CDR3 is 15 amino acids long. V trimming: 2 bases; J trimming: 4 bases; junction bases outside the gene matches: 5. CDR1 and CDR2 from the germline V gene are SGHRS and YFSETQ. The CDR3 spells CASSFTGQEYNEQFF. The CDR3 bases are TGCGCCAGCAGCTTCACGGGACAGGAGTACAATGAGCAGTTCTTC.

The rearrangement links TRBV6-2 or TRBV6-3 to TRBJ2-7; D may be TRBD1 (5 bases). The V end was cut by 3 bases, the J end by 2 bases, with 17 bases between. Germline V gene sequence: CDR1 MNHEY, CDR2 SVGEGT. The CDR3 extends over 16 amino acids. CDR3 DNA sequence: TGTGCCAGCAGTTATGGCGGACAACGCCCTACCTACGAGCAGTACTTC. Protein product: CASSYGGQRPTYEQYF.

This clonotype was recorded only once. The gene calls are TRBV12-5 and TRBJ2-3; possibly TRBD1 or TRBD2 for D (5 bases each). Germline V lookup: CDR1 LGHNT, CDR2 FRNRAP. The germline V and J ends were trimmed by 4 bases and 0 bases, with 14 bases remaining between them. This CDR3 contains 16 residues. For the CDR3, the DNA is TGTGCTAGTGGTTGGGGACGGACCACTAGCACAGATACGCAGTATTTT. As protein: CASGWGRTTSTDTQYF.

This clonotype was seen many times. This chain connects TRBV7-9 to TRBJ1-2; D possibly corresponds to TRBD1 (5 bases). The CDR3 covers 13 residues. Trimming removed 5 bases from V and 12 bases from J, with 19 bases in between. Germline V lookup: CDR1 SEHNR, CDR2 FQNEAQ (reference sequence). CDR3 protein: CASSPLATASHTF. Written as DNA, the CDR3 is TGTGCCAGCAGCCCCTTGGCGACAGCTAGTCACACCTTC. The full variable domain, in which reference TRBV7-9 and TRBJ1-2 provide the parts outside the CDR3, is DTGVSQNPRHKITKRGQNVTFRCDPISEHNRLYWYRQTLGQGPEFLTYFQNEAQLEKSRLLSDRFSAERPKGSFSTLEIQRTEQGDSAMYLCASSPLATASHTFGSGTRLTVV.

This clonotype has at least ten counts. This rearrangement joins TRBV4-3 to TRBJ2-2, with D tentatively TRBD2 (6 bases). The CDR3 is made up of 17 amino acids. CDR1 LGHNA and CDR2 YSLEER come from the germline V gene. Trimming took off 2 bases at V and 1 base at J, with 14 bases between the two ends. In DNA, the CDR3 is TGCGCCAGCAGCCAACTTACGGCGGGGATGAACACCGGGGAGCTGTTTTTT. It codes for CASSQLTAGMNTGELFF.

This clonotype was found many times. This sequence joins TRBV4-1 and TRBJ1-3, with D uncertain. The CDR3 consists of 12 residues. Germline CDR1 is MGHRA and CDR2 is YSYEKL. V was pared by 1 base and J by 2 bases, with 0 bases between. This CDR3 is CASSQAGNTIYF. CDR3 DNA sequence: TGCGCCAGCAGCCAAGCTGGAAACACCATATATTTT.

This clonotype was counted ten times or more. The gene calls are TRBV28 and TRBJ1-2, with 9 positions matching TRBD1. The CDR3 totals 15 residues. CDR1 and CDR2 (germline): MDHEN, SYDVKM. The trim removed 5 bases at V and 4 bases at J, leaving 8 bases unmatched. The CDR3 DNA follows: TGTGCCAGCAGTGAGACCGGACAGGGGATCTATGGCTACACCTTC. Encoded protein: CASSETGQGIYGYTF.

This clonotype was found many times. The chain carries TRBV4-3 and TRBJ2-1; D is unresolved. The CDR3 runs 13 residues. Per germline, CDR1 LGHNA and CDR2 YSLEER. Trimming removed 0 bases at V and 8 bases at J, with 8 bases between. The CDR3 here is CASSQELLDEQFF. The CDR3 DNA reads TGCGCCAGCAGCCAAGAACTCCTGGATGAGCAGTTCTTC.

This clonotype appeared a few times. V is TRBV5-6 and J is TRBJ1-3, with D perhaps TRBD1 (6 bases). The CDR3 length is 20 residues. Trimming removed 2 bases from V and 4 bases from J, with 28 bases in between. Per germline, CDR1 SGHDT and CDR2 YYEEEE. For the CDR3, the DNA is TGTGCCAGCAGCTTCCAAACAACCCATGCGGACAGTCGGTTGGGAAACACCATATATTTT. Translating it yields CASSFQTTHADSRLGNTIYF. Looking up the rest from reference TRBV5-6 and TRBJ1-3 gives the full variable domain: DAGVTQSPTHLIKTRGQQVTLRCSPKSGHDTVSWYQQALGQGPQFIFQYYEEEERQRGNFPDRFSGHQFPNYSSELNVNALLLGDSALYLCASSFQTTHADSRLGNTIYFGEGSWLTVV.

In this sample, this clonotype turned up a few times. CDR3 loop: CSARVRTNTGELFF. The CDR3 coding sequence is TGCAGTGCTAGAGTCAGGACGAACACCGGGGAGCTGTTTTTT. The chain is built from TRBV20-1 and TRBJ2-2; D unresolved. The V gene's germline CDR1 is DFQATT and CDR2 SNEGSKA (reference sequence). Trimming pared 1 base from V and 0 bases from J, leaving 6 bases between. The length of the CDR3 is 14 residues.

This clonotype was seen a few times. The chain recombines TRBV5-1 with TRBJ2-1, with 7 bases lining up with TRBD1. Losses at the gene ends were 5 bases for V and 6 bases for J; bases not matched to a gene: 11. CDR3 length equals 15 residues. CDR1 SGHRS and CDR2 YFSETQ come from the germline V gene. The CDR3 region has the DNA TGCGCCAGCAGACTACTGACAGGGTTATCCAATGAGCAGTTCTTC. Its translation is CASRLLTGLSNEQFF.

This clonotype was counted only a few times. V gene TRBV2 combines with J gene TRBJ2-5, with D maybe TRBD2 (5 bases). CDR1 and CDR2 (germline): SNHLY, FYNNEI. The CDR3 contains 15 residues. V lost 4 bases and J 0 bases, leaving 12 bases between the germline ends. Written as DNA, the CDR3 is TGTGCCAGCAGTGGGGCGGACTCCAACCAAGAGACCCAGTACTTC. Translation gives CASSGADSNQETQYF.

This clonotype was counted ten times or more. The chain is built from TRBV12-3 or TRBV12-4 and TRBJ1-5, with 7 bases identical to TRBD1. V was clipped by 5 bases and J by 5 bases; unmatched bases: 9. CDR3 length: 15 amino acids. DNA of the CDR3: TGTGCCAGCAGTACGAACCGGGACAGATATCAGCCCCAGCATTTT. Translating gives CASSTNRDRYQPQHF.

This clonotype was picked up a small number of times. The CDR3 region has the DNA TGCGCCAGCAGCATCGGGGGCCTGGATACGCAGTATTTT. This translates into CASSIGGLDTQYF. This chain joins TRBV5-1 and TRBJ2-3; D may correspond to TRBD1 or TRBD2 (6 bases each). Germline V gene lookup returns CDR1 SGHRS and CDR2 YFSETQ. V was trimmed by 4 bases and J by 6 bases, leaving 12 bases between them. CDR3 length: 13 residues.

Note on this clonotype: This may arise from a read error, as a much more abundant clone is one base away. The chain has TRBV28 and TRBJ2-7; 9 positions match TRBD2. CDR1 and CDR2 from the germline V gene are MDHEN and SYDVKM. CDR3 length: 16 residues. Here the CDR3 reads CASSFWGASGKYEQCF. Here the CDR3 DNA reads TGTGCCAGCAGTTTTTGGGGGGCTAGCGGGAAGTACGAGCAGTGCTTC.

This clonotype came up many times. The V gene is TRBV6-1, the J gene TRBJ2-7; 7 bases match TRBD1. In germline, CDR1 is MNHNS, CDR2 SASEGT. The CDR3 runs 13 residues. After removal of 5 bases from V and 3 bases from J, the junction contained 4 bases not matched to a gene. CDR3 region: CASSITGDYEQYF. The CDR3 bases are TGTGCCAGCAGTATAACAGGGGACTACGAGCAGTACTTC.

In this sample, this clonotype turned up many times. The CDR3: CASSFIPGGPYNEQFF. Written as DNA, the CDR3 is TGTGCCAGCAGCTTTATTCCGGGGGGGCCCTACAATGAGCAGTTCTTC. This rearrangement joins TRBV7-9 to TRBJ2-1; 8 positions match TRBD2. The V gene end was trimmed by 3 bases and the J gene end by 2 bases; junction bases not matched to a gene: 6. The CDR3 totals 16 residues. Germline loops: CDR1 SEHNR, CDR2 FQNEAQ (reference sequence).

This clonotype was seen repeatedly, ten times or more. The rearrangement links TRBV7-2 to TRBJ2-5; 7 nucleotides align to TRBD2. J lost 0 bases, V lost 3 bases, and 4 bases had no gene match. Germline V gene lookup returns CDR1 SGHTA and CDR2 FQGNSA. The CDR3 has 15 residues. The chain's CDR3 is CASSLLAEYQETQYF. Here the CDR3 DNA reads TGTGCCAGCAGCTTGCTAGCGGAGTACCAAGAGACCCAGTACTTC.

Concerning this clonotype: A much larger clone sits a single nucleotide away, making a read error possible. This CDR3 is CASRQDWRVRRGEQYF. CDR3 nucleotides: TGCGCCAGCAGGCAAGATTGGAGGGTCCGTCGGGGGGAGCAGTACTTC. V and J are TRBV4-3 and TRBJ2-7, with a tentative D call TRBD2 (6 bases). The CDR3 extends over 16 amino acids. Looked up from germline, CDR1 is LGHNA and CDR2 is YSLEER.

This clonotype showed up many times. The genes are TRBV4-1 and TRBJ2-1, with D possibly being TRBD2 (6 bases). CDR1 is MGHRA and CDR2 is YSYEKL in the germline V gene. The CDR3 runs 15 residues. V was cut by 3 bases and J by 7 bases, with 16 bases left in between. The CDR3 is CASSHRQGGVNEQFF. The CDR3 nucleotides read TGCGCCAGCAGCCATCGCCAGGGAGGAGTTAATGAGCAGTTCTTC.

This clonotype occurred a few times. The V gene is TRBV2, the J gene TRBJ2-2; D is possibly TRBD2 (6 bases). Germline CDR1 SNHLY, CDR2 FYNNEI. The germline V and J ends were trimmed by 7 bases and 1 base, with 10 bases remaining between them. CDR3 length: 14 amino acids. CDR3 sequence: CASTGGENTGELFF. CDR3 nucleotides: TGTGCCAGCACCGGGGGAGAGAACACCGGGGAGCTGTTTTTT. The complete variable domain, with remaining parts taken from reference TRBV2 and TRBJ2-2, reads EPEVTQTPSHQVTQMGQEVILRCVPISNHLYFYWYRQILGQKVEFLVSFYNNEISEKSEIFDDQFSVERPDGSNFTLKIRSTKLEDSAMYFCASTGGENTGELFFGEGSRLTVL.

This clonotype has a handful of counts. The chain joins TRBV7-2 to TRBJ2-3; the D call may be TRBD1 or TRBD2 (6 bases each). Trimming shortened V by 4 bases and J by 3 bases, and 14 bases separated the two germline ends. Germline-derived CDR1 and CDR2 are SGHTA and FQGNSA. This CDR3 contains 15 residues. The CDR3 nucleotides read TGTGCCAGCAGCTCACTATCGGGGGCGACAGATACGCAGTATTTT. Encoded protein: CASSSLSGATDTQYF.

In its sample, this clonotype was seen many times. The chain is built from TRBV6-1 and TRBJ2-3, with a tentative D call TRBD2 (5 bases). Looked up from germline, CDR1 is MNHNS and CDR2 is SASEGT. V was trimmed by 2 bases and J by 7 bases, leaving 10 bases between them. The CDR3 covers 13 residues. In DNA form, the CDR3 reads TGTGCCAGCAGTGAACTACTAGACCATACGCAGTATTTT. This sequence encodes CASSELLDHTQYF.

This rearrangement joins TRBV20-1 to TRBJ2-7; D is unresolved. The V gene's germline CDR1 is DFQATT and CDR2 SNEGSKA (reference sequence). This CDR3 spans 13 amino acids. Trimming left V 0 bases short and J 0 bases short, with 6 bases between. The DNA of the CDR3 is TGCAGTGCTAGAGAAGGCTACTCCTACGAGCAGTACTTC. This sequence encodes CSAREGYSYEQYF.

This clonotype was observed a handful of times. This chain uses TRBV7-8 with TRBJ2-2, with D possibly TRBD1 on 6 matching bases. Germline CDR1 SGHVS, CDR2 FQNEAQ. V was clipped by 1 base and J by 7 bases, with 16 bases between them. The CDR3 length is 16 residues. This CDR3 reads CASSLGWAGAVGELFF. The CDR3 DNA is TGTGCCAGCAGCTTAGGATGGGCAGGGGCTGTCGGGGAGCTGTTTTTT.

The chain has TRBV20-1 and TRBJ2-3; 11 bases align to TRBD2. Germline-derived CDR1 and CDR2 are DFQATT and SNEGSKA (reference sequence). CDR3 length: 16 residues. With 3 bases clipped from V and 0 bases from J, the junction kept 5 bases outside the gene matches. The CDR3, as DNA: TGCAGTGCTAGTAGCGGGGGGGGTCCTAGCACAGATACGCAGTATTTT. It specifies CSASSGGGPSTDTQYF.

This clonotype showed up just a few times. This rearrangement joins TRBV5-6 to TRBJ1-1, with D perhaps matching TRBD1 (5 bases). CDR1 is SGHDT, CDR2 YYEEEE, per germline. This CDR3 has 16 amino acids. The V gene lost 5 bases and the J gene lost 0 bases, with 17 bases spanning the gap. CDR3 sequence: CASSRTQGPLNTEAFF. Written as DNA, the CDR3 is TGTGCCAGCAGTCGAACGCAGGGCCCATTGAACACTGAAGCTTTCTTT.

This chain connects TRBV12-3 or TRBV12-4 to TRBJ2-3, with TRBD2 identical over 10 bases. The CDR3 contains 14 residues. V lost 7 bases, J lost 1 base, and 2 bases stayed unmatched. The CDR3 reads CASIGTSGTDTQYF. CDR3 in DNA: TGTGCCAGCATAGGGACTAGCGGCACAGATACGCAGTATTTT.

There are many counts of this clonotype. V usage is TRBV20-1 and J usage is TRBJ2-5; either TRBD1 or TRBD2 may fit D (5 bases each). Per germline, CDR1 DFQATT and CDR2 SNEGSKA (reference sequence). CDR3 length equals 14 residues. The germline V and J ends were trimmed by 4 bases and 5 bases, with 17 bases remaining between them. The DNA for the CDR3 is TGCAGTGCTATCCGACGGGGCCAGGGTGAGACCCAGTACTTC. Amino acid sequence: CSAIRRGQGETQYF.